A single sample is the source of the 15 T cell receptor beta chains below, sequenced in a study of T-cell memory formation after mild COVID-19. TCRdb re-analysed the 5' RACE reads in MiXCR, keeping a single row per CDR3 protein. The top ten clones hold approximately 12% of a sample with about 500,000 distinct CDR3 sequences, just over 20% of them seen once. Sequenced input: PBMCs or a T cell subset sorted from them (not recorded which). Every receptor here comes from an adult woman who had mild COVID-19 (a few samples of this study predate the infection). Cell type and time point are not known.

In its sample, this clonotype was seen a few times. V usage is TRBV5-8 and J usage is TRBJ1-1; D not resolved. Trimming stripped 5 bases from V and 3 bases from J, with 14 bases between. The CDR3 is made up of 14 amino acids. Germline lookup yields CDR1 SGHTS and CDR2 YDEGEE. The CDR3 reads CASRMRPVDTEAFF. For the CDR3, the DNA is TGTGCCAGCAGGATGAGACCCGTCGACACTGAAGCTTTCTTT.

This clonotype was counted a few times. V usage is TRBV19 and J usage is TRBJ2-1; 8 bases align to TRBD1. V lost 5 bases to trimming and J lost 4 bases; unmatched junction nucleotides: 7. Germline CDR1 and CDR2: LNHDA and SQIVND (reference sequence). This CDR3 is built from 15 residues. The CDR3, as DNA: TGTGCCAGTAGTCTCCAGGGGGCAGGTTACAATGAGCAGTTCTTC. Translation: CASSLQGAGYNEQFF. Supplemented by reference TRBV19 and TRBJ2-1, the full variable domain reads DGGITQSPKYLFRKEGQNVTLSCEQNLNHDAMYWYRQDPGQGLRLIYYSQIVNDFQKGDIAEGYSVSREKKESFPLTVTSAQKNPTAFYLCASSLQGAGYNEQFFGPGTRLTVL.

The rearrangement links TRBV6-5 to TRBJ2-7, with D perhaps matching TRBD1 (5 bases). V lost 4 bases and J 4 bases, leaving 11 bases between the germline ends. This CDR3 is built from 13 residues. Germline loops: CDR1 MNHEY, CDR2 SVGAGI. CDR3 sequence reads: CASSFDRLYEQYF. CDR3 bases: TGTGCCAGCAGTTTCGACAGATTATACGAGCAGTACTTC.

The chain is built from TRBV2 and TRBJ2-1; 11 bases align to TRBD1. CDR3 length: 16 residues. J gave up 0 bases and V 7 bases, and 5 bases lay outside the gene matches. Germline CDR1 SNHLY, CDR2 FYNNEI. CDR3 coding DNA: TGTGCCAGCACTACCGGGACAGGGGGCTCCTACAATGAGCAGTTCTTC. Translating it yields CASTTGTGGSYNEQFF.

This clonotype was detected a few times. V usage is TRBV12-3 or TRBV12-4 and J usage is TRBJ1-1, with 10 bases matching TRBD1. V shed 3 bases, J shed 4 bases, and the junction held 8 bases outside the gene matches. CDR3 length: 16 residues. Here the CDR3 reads CASSFPDRGMVTEAFF. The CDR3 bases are TGTGCCAGCAGTTTCCCGGACAGGGGGATGGTCACTGAAGCTTTCTTT.

The CDR3: CAPRAGELFF. In DNA, the CDR3 is TGTGCCCCCAGGGCCGGGGAGCTGTTTTTT. This chain links TRBV7-9 with TRBJ2-2; D is possibly TRBD1 (5 bases). Germline V gives CDR1 SEHNR, CDR2 FQNEAQ (reference sequence). Deletions cut 11 bases from V and 6 bases from J, with 7 bases between. The CDR3 covers 10 residues.

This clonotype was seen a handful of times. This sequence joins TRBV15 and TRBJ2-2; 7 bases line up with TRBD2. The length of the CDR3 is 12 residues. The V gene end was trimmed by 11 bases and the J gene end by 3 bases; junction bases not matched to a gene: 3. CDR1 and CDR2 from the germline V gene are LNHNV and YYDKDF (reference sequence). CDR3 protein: CAGREDTGELFF. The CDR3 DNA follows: TGTGCCGGCCGGGAGGACACCGGGGAGCTGTTTTTT.

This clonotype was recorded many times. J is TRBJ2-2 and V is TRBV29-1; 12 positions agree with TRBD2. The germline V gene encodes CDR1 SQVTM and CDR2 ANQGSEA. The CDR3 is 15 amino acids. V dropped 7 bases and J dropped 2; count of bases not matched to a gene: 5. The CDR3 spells CSASSGGANTGELFF. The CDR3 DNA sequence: TGCAGCGCGTCTAGCGGGGGGGCCAACACCGGGGAGCTGTTTTTT.

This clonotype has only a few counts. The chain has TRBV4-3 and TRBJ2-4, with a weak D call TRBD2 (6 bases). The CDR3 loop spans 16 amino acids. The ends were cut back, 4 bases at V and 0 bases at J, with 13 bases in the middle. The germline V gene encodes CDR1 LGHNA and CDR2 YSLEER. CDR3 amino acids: CASSLQRAGAKNIQYF. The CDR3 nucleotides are TGCGCCAGCAGCCTCCAGCGGGCGGGAGCCAAAAACATTCAGTACTTC.

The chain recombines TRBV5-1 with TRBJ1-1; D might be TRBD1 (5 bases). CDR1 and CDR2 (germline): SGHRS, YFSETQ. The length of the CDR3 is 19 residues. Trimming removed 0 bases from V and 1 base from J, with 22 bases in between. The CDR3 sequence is CASSLAVLGTPFGNTEAFF. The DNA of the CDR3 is TGCGCCAGCAGCTTGGCCGTACTCGGGACGCCTTTTGGGAACACTGAAGCTTTCTTT.

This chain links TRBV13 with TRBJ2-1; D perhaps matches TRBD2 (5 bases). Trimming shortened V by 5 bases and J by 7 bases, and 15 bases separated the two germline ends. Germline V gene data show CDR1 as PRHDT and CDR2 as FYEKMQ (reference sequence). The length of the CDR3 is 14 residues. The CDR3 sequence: CASSLSHPGNEQFF. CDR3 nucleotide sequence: TGTGCCAGCAGCCTATCACATCCGGGGAATGAGCAGTTCTTC.

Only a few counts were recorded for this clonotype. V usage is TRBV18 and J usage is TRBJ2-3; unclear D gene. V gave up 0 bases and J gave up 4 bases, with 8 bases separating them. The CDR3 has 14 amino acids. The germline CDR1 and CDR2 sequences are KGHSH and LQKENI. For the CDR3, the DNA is TGTGCCAGCTCACCACCAAGCAAGGCAGATACGCAGTATTTT. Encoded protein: CASSPPSKADTQYF.

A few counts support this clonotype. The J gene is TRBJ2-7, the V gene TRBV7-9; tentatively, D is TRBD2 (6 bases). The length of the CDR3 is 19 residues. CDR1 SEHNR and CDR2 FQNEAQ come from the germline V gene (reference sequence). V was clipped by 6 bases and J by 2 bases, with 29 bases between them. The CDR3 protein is CASRLSNSPVPGATYEQYF. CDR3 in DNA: TGTGCCAGCAGATTAAGCAACTCCCCGGTTCCGGGAGCCACCTACGAGCAGTACTTC.

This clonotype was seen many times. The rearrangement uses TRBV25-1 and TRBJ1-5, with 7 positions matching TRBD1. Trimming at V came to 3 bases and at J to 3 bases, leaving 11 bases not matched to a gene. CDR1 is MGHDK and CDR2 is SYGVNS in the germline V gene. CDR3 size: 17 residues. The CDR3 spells CASSDSTDREFNQPQHF. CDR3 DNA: TGTGCCAGCAGTGATTCCACCGACAGGGAGTTCAATCAGCCCCAGCATTTT.

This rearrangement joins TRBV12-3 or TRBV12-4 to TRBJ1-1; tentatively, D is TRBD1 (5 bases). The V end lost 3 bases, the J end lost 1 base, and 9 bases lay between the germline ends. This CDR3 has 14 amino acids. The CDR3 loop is CASSLTVPNTEAFF. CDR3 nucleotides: TGTGCCAGCAGTTTGACAGTCCCGAACACTGAAGCTTTCTTT.